This TCR beta chain was captured in a study of blood T cell repertoires in COVID-19. Whole-study context: Material from acute and convalescent COVID-19 was sourced from the United States, Italy and Spain.

The authors' processing: The assay estimated nucleated cells by amplifying reference gene primers. Assay used: immunoSEQ multiplex PCR; TCRdb lists only in-frame clones, some missing. V and J calls and clone size are copied from that table; D and trimming were computed from the DNA. The data hold about 520,000 clones, with around 85% observed a single time. The length of the CDR3 is 17 residues. Germline CDR1 is MGHRA and CDR2 is YSYEKL. V was clipped by 4 bases and J by 7 bases; unmatched bases: 15. The J gene is TRBJ2-7, the V gene TRBV4-1; 11 nucleotides align to TRBD2. This TCR was recovered from a human donor in a cohort sampled during active COVID-19. Sequencing was done on a sample of peripheral blood. CDR3 nucleotides: TGCGCCAGCAGCCCCAGTTTCCCCCTAGCGGGAGGATGGGAGCAGTACTTC. Translation: CASSPSFPLAGGWEQYF.